Each of the 6 T cell receptor beta chains below was sequenced from the same sample in a study of CD8 T cells in Susac syndrome. RNA in amounts of about 0.45 to 1 ug was reverse transcribed with random hexamers. TCRdb passed the immunoSEQ multiplex PCR reads through MiXCR, listing each CDR3 protein once. The table lists 200,000 to 250,000 distinct CDR3 sequences, 80% to 95% of them singletons. Sequenced: CD8+ T cells from PBMCs. The source of these receptors is a human donor with multiple sclerosis.

The V call is TRBV15, the J call TRBJ2-5; TRBD1 agrees at 7 bases. The CDR3 spans 16 residues. Germline-derived CDR1 and CDR2 are LNHNV and YYDKDF (reference sequence). V dropped 5 bases and J dropped 1; count of bases not matched to a gene: 10. The CDR3 sequence: CATSDGDSPPQETQYF. In nucleotides, the CDR3 is TGTGCCACCAGCGATGGGGACAGCCCCCCCCAAGAGACCCAGTACTTC.

This sequence joins TRBV7-8 and TRBJ2-1; 16 bases are shared with TRBD2. The CDR3 has 19 residues. CDR1 is SGHVS, CDR2 FQNEAQ, per germline. The trim removed 2 bases at V and 5 bases at J, leaving 9 bases unmatched. This CDR3 reads CASSLSRGLAGGRNNEQFF. The CDR3 region has the DNA TGTGCCAGCAGCTTATCCCGGGGACTAGCGGGGGGGCGTAACAATGAGCAGTTCTTC.

This chain uses TRBV11-2 with TRBJ1-1; no definite D call. CDR1 SGHAT and CDR2 FQNNGV come from the germline V gene. The V gene lost 2 bases and the J gene lost 1 base, with 17 bases spanning the gap. The CDR3 extends over 17 amino acids. The CDR3 DNA reads as TGTGCCAGCAGCTTAATGGGCTCCTGGAGCCAGAACACTGAAGCTTTCTTT. The encoded protein is CASSLMGSWSQNTEAFF. Variable domain in full (rest from reference TRBV11-2 and TRBJ1-1): EAGVAQSPRYKIIEKRQSVAFWCNPISGHATLYWYQQILGQGPKLLIQFQNNGVVDDSQLPKDRFSAERLKGVDSTLKIQPAKLEDSAVYLCASSLMGSWSQNTEAFFGQGTRLTVV.

This chain's CDR3 is CATSLTGWDTQYF. The CDR3, as DNA: TGTGCCACCAGTTTAACAGGGTGGGATACGCAGTATTTT. The chain carries TRBV24-1 and TRBJ2-3; D perhaps matches TRBD1 (6 bases). Trimming took off 6 bases at V and 6 bases at J, with 12 bases between the two ends. Germline V lookup: CDR1 KGHDR, CDR2 SFDVKD. The CDR3 loop spans 13 amino acids.

V is TRBV9 and J is TRBJ2-3, with 12 bases lining up with TRBD2. Per germline, CDR1 SGDLS and CDR2 YYNGEE. V shed 3 bases, J shed 10 bases, and the junction held 9 bases outside the gene matches. The CDR3 has 15 residues. For the CDR3, the DNA is TGTGCCAGCAGCGATGGGACTAGCGGGCTGGTGGCGCAGTATTTT. Amino acids: CASSDGTSGLVAQYF.

The gene calls are TRBV20-1 and TRBJ2-1; D remains ambiguous. CDR3 length: 15 amino acids. Trimming removed 0 bases at V and 0 bases at J, with 9 bases between. The germline V gene has CDR1 DFQATT and CDR2 SNEGSKA (reference sequence). CDR3 sequence (DNA): TGCAGTGCTAGAGATGAAGGTCTCTCCTACAATGAGCAGTTCTTC. This encodes CSARDEGLSYNEQFF.